These 16 T cell receptor beta chains share one sample of origin, sequenced in a study of OX40 agonist ivuxolimab in advanced cancers. Generated by immunoSEQ multiplex PCR, the TCRdb table keeps only in-frame clones and is missing some. Of about 23,000 clones listed, approximately 80% are singletons. The starting material was CD4+ or CD8+ T cells sorted from blood, obtained in a trial of the OX40 agonist ivuxolimab. All receptors derive from an adult with an advanced solid tumor such as melanoma, head and neck, liver or kidney cancer.

The chain has TRBV6-5 and TRBJ1-1; D is ambiguous. Between the trimmed V and J ends, which lost 5 bases and 1 base, there was a span of 11 bases. The CDR3 spans 14 residues. CDR1 is MNHEY, CDR2 SVGAGI, per germline. In DNA, the CDR3 is TGTGCCAGCAGTCCGGGTGAAACGAACACTGAAGCTTTCTTT. Translating it yields CASSPGETNTEAFF.

This chain uses TRBV5-5 with TRBJ1-1; D gene uncertain. This CDR3 is built from 14 residues. Trimming cost V 0 bases and J 4 bases, with 10 bases left between them. From germline, CDR1 is SGHKS and CDR2 YYEKEE (reference sequence). The CDR3 sequence is CASSLAAGGTEAFF. DNA for the CDR3: TGTGCCAGCAGCTTGGCGGCGGGAGGCACTGAAGCTTTCTTT.

The V call is TRBV27, the J call TRBJ1-6, with 12 bases lining up with TRBD1. This CDR3 is 15 amino acids long. The V gene's germline CDR1 is MNHEY and CDR2 SMNVEV (reference sequence). The V gene end was trimmed by 3 bases and the J gene end by 10 bases; junction bases not matched to a gene: 4. CDR3 region: CASSLGQGAGSPLHF. The DNA of the CDR3 is TGTGCCAGCAGTTTGGGACAGGGGGCAGGGTCACCCCTCCACTTT.

The V gene is TRBV18, the J gene TRBJ2-3; unclear D gene. CDR3 length equals 12 residues. CDR1 is KGHSH, CDR2 LQKENI, per germline. V dropped 4 bases and J dropped 6 bases, with 8 bases sitting between them. The CDR3 region is CASSQVGDTQYF. Written as DNA, the CDR3 is TGTGCCAGCTCACAAGTCGGTGATACGCAGTATTTT. Using reference TRBV18 and TRBJ2-3 for the parts outside the CDR3, the full variable domain is NAGVMQNPRHLVRRRGQEARLRCSPMKGHSHVYWYRQLPEEGLKFMVYLQKENIIDESGMPKERFSAEFPKEGPSILRIQQVVRGDSAAYFCASSQVGDTQYFGPGTRLTVL.

The chain recombines TRBV11-2 with TRBJ1-2; D call uncertain. CDR3 length equals 13 residues. The germline V gene has CDR1 SGHAT and CDR2 FQNNGV. The ends were cut back, 2 bases at V and 5 bases at J, with 9 bases in the middle. The CDR3 sequence: CASSLKHTYGYTF. DNA of the CDR3: TGTGCCAGCAGCTTAAAACATACGTATGGCTACACCTTC.

The chain recombines TRBV6-5 with TRBJ1-6; D call uncertain. CDR3 length: 14 amino acids. V lost 8 bases and J 1 base, leaving 9 bases between the germline ends. Looked up from germline, CDR1 is MNHEY and CDR2 is SVGAGI. The CDR3 spells CASAWSSYNSPLHF. Here the CDR3 DNA reads TGTGCCAGCGCCTGGAGTTCCTATAATTCACCCCTCCACTTT.

The CDR3: CAWRMGQGNSPLHF. CDR3 nucleotides: TGTGCCTGGAGGATGGGACAGGGTAATTCACCCCTCCACTTT. The chain employs TRBV30 and TRBJ1-6; 9 positions agree with TRBD1. The CDR3 extends over 14 amino acids. Germline V gene data show CDR1 as GTSNPN and CDR2 as SVGIG (reference sequence). J was trimmed by 6 bases and V by 3 bases; bases with no gene match: 3.

This sequence joins TRBV18 and TRBJ1-2, with a possible D match to TRBD1 (5 bases). The germline CDR1 and CDR2 sequences are KGHSH and LQKENI. The CDR3 runs to 13 residues. V shed 2 bases and J shed 2 bases, with 6 bases lying between them. Here the CDR3 reads CASSPDSNYGYTF. The CDR3 DNA is TGTGCCAGCTCACCAGACAGCAACTATGGCTACACCTTC.

This chain uses TRBV7-8 with TRBJ1-2, with 9 bases fitting TRBD1. The CDR3 spans 14 residues. From germline, CDR1 is SGHVS and CDR2 FQNEAQ. The V segment lost 1 base and the J segment 8 bases; nucleotides outside the gene matches: 5. The CDR3 DNA follows: TGTGCCAGCAGCTTAGGGACAGGGGTTGGCGGCTACACCTTC. Translating gives CASSLGTGVGGYTF.

The chain recombines TRBV18 with TRBJ2-5; 7 nucleotides agree with TRBD1. This CDR3 comprises 16 residues. The ends lost 3 bases at V and 2 bases at J; junction bases unmatched: 9. Germline assignment: CDR1 KGHSH and CDR2 LQKENI. The CDR3 reads CASSPYQTGKQETQYF. The CDR3 DNA follows: TGTGCCAGCTCACCTTACCAGACAGGGAAGCAAGAGACCCAGTACTTC.

This clone occurred once. The rearrangement links TRBV4-2 to TRBJ2-3, with a weak D call TRBD2 (6 bases). Germline assignment: CDR1 LGHNA and CDR2 YNFKEQ. The ends were cut back, 2 bases at V and 2 bases at J, with 11 bases in the middle. The CDR3 spans 15 residues. This CDR3 is CASSQQAGPTDTQYF. The DNA of the CDR3 is TGTGCCAGCAGCCAACAAGCGGGCCCCACAGATACGCAGTATTTT.

V and J are TRBV9 and TRBJ1-6; 9 bases are shared with TRBD1. Germline values: CDR1 SGDLS, CDR2 YYNGEE. Trimming removed 0 bases from V and 9 bases from J; junction bases left unmatched: 7. The CDR3 length is 16 residues. The CDR3 DNA follows: TGTGCCAGCAGCGTAGAGGCACAGGGGGCGGTTTCACCCCTCCACTTT. Its protein product is CASSVEAQGAVSPLHF.

The gene calls are TRBV11-3 and TRBJ2-7, with TRBD2 matching over 7 bases. Germline CDR1 SGHNT, CDR2 YENEEA. Losses at the gene ends were 10 bases for V and 6 bases for J; bases not matched to a gene: 9. There are 12 residues in the CDR3. The CDR3 coding sequence is TGTGCCACTGCGAGACTAGCAGGCGAGCAGTACTTC. Translation gives CATARLAGEQYF.

The chain employs TRBV7-2 and TRBJ1-2; D ambiguous. V gave up 1 base and J gave up 6 bases, with 9 bases separating them. Germline V gives CDR1 SGHTA, CDR2 FQGNSA. This CDR3 contains 13 residues. The CDR3 protein is CASSLGGTNGYTF. The CDR3, as DNA: TGTGCCAGCAGCTTAGGGGGAACTAATGGCTACACCTTC.

Points on this clone: Other DNA sequences in the same sample also yield this CDR3. The V gene is TRBV11-2, the J gene TRBJ2-7, with TRBD2 identical over 11 bases. J gave up 4 bases and V 5 bases, and 4 bases lay outside the gene matches. CDR1 and CDR2 (germline): SGHAT, FQNNGV. The CDR3 totals 14 residues. The CDR3 loop reads CASSPGTSGYEQYF. The CDR3 coding sequence is TGTGCCAGCAGCCCGGGGACTAGCGGTTACGAGCAGTACTTC.

Worth noting for this clone: This CDR3 is also generated by other DNA sequences in the sample. The rearrangement links TRBV5-1 to TRBJ2-7; a possible D gene is TRBD2 (7 bases). V gave up 0 bases and J gave up 7 bases, with 14 bases separating them. Germline lookup yields CDR1 SGHRS and CDR2 YFSETQ. This CDR3 has 14 amino acids. The chain's CDR3 is CASSLGQGRGEQYF. CDR3 in DNA: TGCGCCAGCAGCTTGGGGCAGGGGCGGGGGGAGCAGTACTTC.